This entry lists 15 T cell receptor beta chains sequenced from one sample in a study of shared clonotypes between healthy human individuals. The data were produced by immunoSEQ multiplex PCR, yet TCRdb's version contains in-frame clones alone and is incomplete. This table holds 450,000 to 550,000 clones, 79% found once. Sequencing was done on a sample of PBMCs. These receptors were taken from a woman in her forties in good health. Some clones in this sample may be carry-over from other donors' samples.

The J gene is TRBJ2-7, the V gene TRBV15; perhaps TRBD2 as D (6 bases). The CDR3 is made up of 13 amino acids. CDR1 and CDR2 (germline): LNHNV, YYDKDF (reference sequence). V lost 1 base and J lost 7, with 11 bases in between. CDR3 sequence reads: CATSRVSSAEQYF. As DNA, the CDR3 is TGTGCCACCAGCAGAGTCTCTAGCGCTGAGCAGTACTTC. The full variable domain, with the rest looked up from reference TRBV15 and TRBJ2-7, is DAMVIQNPRYQVTQFGKPVTLSCSQTLNHNVMYWYQQKSSQAPKLLFHYYDKDFNNEADTPDNFQSRRPNTSFCFLDIRSPGLGDTAMYLCATSRVSSAEQYFGPGTRLTVT.

The chain links TRBV28 to TRBJ1-2; 8 bases are shared with TRBD1. In germline, CDR1 is MDHEN, CDR2 SYDVKM. The ends lost 7 bases at V and 4 bases at J; junction bases unmatched: 8. The CDR3 has 14 residues. The CDR3 loop reads CASIPTGEGYGYTF. In DNA form, the CDR3 reads TGTGCCAGCATCCCGACAGGGGAAGGCTATGGCTACACCTTC.

This rearrangement joins TRBV5-3 to TRBJ2-7; possibly TRBD2 for D (5 bases). TRBV5-3 is an open reading frame, and its role is uncertain. The CDR3 is 15 amino acids. Trimming removed 0 bases at V and 3 bases at J, with 13 bases between. CDR3 residues: CARSLVWLAYYEQYF. DNA for the CDR3: TGTGCCAGAAGCTTGGTGTGGTTAGCGTACTACGAGCAGTACTTC.

The genes are TRBV14 and TRBJ2-1; D is unclear. V gave up 3 bases and J gave up 9 bases, with 9 bases separating them. The CDR3 runs to 12 residues. Germline CDR1 and CDR2: SGHDN and FVKESK. DNA for the CDR3: TGTGCCAGCAGCCAGGATTTTAGTGAGCAGTTCTTC. Translated, it gives CASSQDFSEQFF. The whole variable domain, filled in from reference TRBV14 and TRBJ2-1, reads EAGVTQFPSHSVIEKGQTVTLRCDPISGHDNLYWYRRVMGKEIKFLLHFVKESKQDESGMPNNRFLAERTGGTYSTLKVQPAELEDSGVYFCASSQDFSEQFFGPGTRLTVL.

This clone occurred a few times. The chain joins TRBV27 to TRBJ1-1; D unresolved. V was shortened by 8 bases and J by 0 bases, with 10 bases between the two germline ends. In germline, CDR1 is MNHEY, CDR2 SMNVEV (reference sequence). This CDR3 has 13 amino acids. The CDR3 sequence is CASGSPMNTEAFF. The DNA of the CDR3 is TGTGCCAGCGGCAGCCCAATGAACACTGAAGCTTTCTTT.

The CDR3 DNA reads as TGTGCCAGCAGATCCGGGACTAGCGGAAGCACAGATACGCAGTATTTT. It codes for CASRSGTSGSTDTQYF. The chain recombines TRBV28 with TRBJ2-3; 11 bases align to TRBD2. The CDR3 has 16 residues. The V gene's germline CDR1 is MDHEN and CDR2 SYDVKM. J gave up 0 bases and V 6 bases, and 5 bases lay outside the gene matches.

The chain carries TRBV4-2 and TRBJ1-2, with a weak D call TRBD1 (5 bases). The ends were cut back, 8 bases at V and 3 bases at J, with 10 bases in the middle. Per the germline V gene, CDR1 is LGHNA and CDR2 is YNFKEQ. This CDR3 comprises 12 residues. The CDR3: CASGTNYYGYTF. CDR3 nucleotide sequence: TGTGCCAGCGGGACGAACTACTATGGCTACACCTTC.

This clone was seen only a few times. This sequence joins TRBV5-1 and TRBJ2-7; the match to TRBD1 covers 7 bases. The V and J ends lost 4 bases and 7 bases, in that order; junction bases with no gene match: 11. The germline gives CDR1 SGHRS, CDR2 YFSETQ. The CDR3 runs 14 residues. The CDR3 loop reads CASSPTRQGWEQYF. In nucleotides, the CDR3 is TGCGCCAGCAGCCCTACCAGACAGGGTTGGGAGCAGTACTTC.

V is TRBV6-6 and J is TRBJ1-5; D perhaps matches TRBD1 (5 bases). The CDR3 has 16 amino acids. Trimming removed 7 bases at V and 0 bases at J, with 16 bases between. The germline V gene encodes CDR1 MNHNY and CDR2 SVGAGI (reference sequence). For the CDR3, the DNA is TGTGCCAGCACCAACCGGGGGGGTAATAGCAATCAGCCCCAGCATTTT. It encodes CASTNRGGNSNQPQHF.

This clone was seen only once. The rearrangement joins TRBV28 to TRBJ1-1, with 10 bases fitting TRBD1. The CDR3 is 15 residues long. J lost 3 bases, V lost 2 bases, and 3 bases had no gene match. Looked up from germline, CDR1 is MDHEN and CDR2 is SYDVKM. The CDR3 reads CASSLRTGGYTEAFF. Here the CDR3 DNA reads TGTGCCAGCAGTTTAAGGACAGGGGGATACACTGAAGCTTTCTTT.

This clone was observed a handful of times. The V call is TRBV30, the J call TRBJ2-5; 13 bases map to TRBD2. V dropped 6 bases and J dropped 1; count of bases not matched to a gene: 8. CDR3 length: 16 residues. Germline CDR1 and CDR2: GTSNPN and SVGIG (reference sequence). The CDR3 region has the DNA TGTGCCTGCCGTCGGGGGACTAGCGGGGCCCAAGAGACCCAGTACTTC. This sequence encodes CACRRGTSGAQETQYF.

The genes are TRBV30 and TRBJ2-3; D not resolved. The V gene lost 1 base and the J gene lost 5 bases, with 7 bases spanning the gap. The CDR3 sequence is 12 residues long. Germline CDR1 reads GTSNPN; CDR2 reads SVGIG (reference sequence). The DNA for the CDR3 is TGTGCCTGGAGTGCGAAGATAGATACGCAGTATTTT. Amino acids: CAWSAKIDTQYF.

This clone came up once. The gene calls are TRBV5-1 and TRBJ2-7, with a possible D match to TRBD2 (5 bases). The CDR3 length is 14 residues. Trimming removed 0 bases at V and 7 bases at J, with 14 bases between. The germline V gene has CDR1 SGHRS and CDR2 YFSETQ. The CDR3 here is CASSLGITTGEQYF. The CDR3 region has the DNA TGCGCCAGCAGCTTGGGGATAACCACGGGGGAGCAGTACTTC.

V usage is TRBV11-2 and J usage is TRBJ2-3; possible D gene TRBD1, 6 bases. Trimming removed 5 bases at V and 2 bases at J, with 17 bases between. The CDR3 totals 16 residues. In germline, CDR1 is SGHAT, CDR2 FQNNGV. CDR3 loop: CASSHTHGQHTDTQYF. DNA for the CDR3: TGTGCCAGCAGCCACACTCACGGACAGCACACAGATACGCAGTATTTT.

V gene TRBV5-4 combines with J gene TRBJ1-1; D call uncertain. The CDR3 is 14 amino acids. CDR1 is SGHNT, CDR2 YYREEE, per germline (reference sequence). V gave up 4 bases and J gave up 4 bases, with 14 bases separating them. CDR3 bases: TGTGCCAGCAGCCCAGTTGGAGGGTCCACTGAAGCTTTCTTT. Its translation: CASSPVGGSTEAFF.